These T cell receptor beta chains were read from a single sample in a study of vaccination and CD4 T cells after COVID-19. MiXCR, applied by TCRdb to the PCR reads, yields one record per CDR3 protein. The sample has about 20,000 distinct CDR3 sequences, about half seen once. The antigens for these receptors are not known. Source material: CD4+ T cells from blood, cultured in vitro. The receptors derive from a human donor who had recovered from COVID-19. Both conserved end residues are part of each CDR3. A D gene is named only where the DNA matches it firmly. Clone size, where shown, is once, few, many, or a class for clones that have expanded.

cdr3_length	clone_size	d_call	j_call	v_call	cdr3_aa	cdr3_nt
15	-	-	TRBJ1-2	TRBV6-1	CASSEAGPTNYGYTF	TGTGCCAGCAGTGAAGCGGGACCGACTAACTATGGCTACACCTTC
14	few	TRBD1	TRBJ2-3	TRBV10-1	CASSGQGSTDTQYF	TGCGCCAGCAGTGGACAGGGGAGCACAGATACGCAGTATTTT
14	-	TRBD1	TRBJ2-7	TRBV6-1	CASSLSGTVGEQYF	TGTGCCAGCAGCTTGTCCGGGACAGTGGGCGAGCAGTACTTC
15	medium-sized	-	TRBJ1-5	TRBV27	CASTPQGLDKQPQHF	TGTGCCAGCACCCCCCAGGGGCTGGATAAGCAGCCCCAGCATTTT
14	few	-	TRBJ1-5	TRBV5-3	CARSLCSCNQPQHF	TGTGCCAGAAGCTTGTGCAGCTGCAATCAGCCCCAGCATTTT
13	-	-	TRBJ1-3	TRBV11-3	CASSLAAGNTIYF	TGTGCCAGCAGCTTAGCAGCTGGAAACACCATATATTTT
16	-	TRBD2	TRBJ2-7	TRBV7-2	CASSLAASGSSDEQYF	TGTGCCAGCAGCTTGGCGGCTAGCGGGAGTAGTGACGAGCAGTACTTC
16	few	TRBD2	TRBJ2-3	TRBV10-3	CAISESQRGSTDTQYF	TGTGCCATCAGTGAGTCGCAGCGGGGGAGCACAGATACGCAGTATTTT
13	-	TRBD1	TRBJ1-1	TRBV11-2	CASSSRGRTEAFF	TGTGCCAGCAGCTCCAGGGGGAGGACTGAAGCTTTCTTT
14	-	TRBD1	TRBJ1-6	TRBV6-5	CASSYGTGDSPLHF	TGTGCCAGCAGTTACGGGACAGGGGATTCACCCCTCCACTTT
13	-	-	TRBJ2-7	TRBV20-1	CSAQGRGVYEQYF	TGCAGTGCCCAGGGACGGGGAGTCTACGAGCAGTACTTC
15	-	-	TRBJ2-7	TRBV5-1	CASSFLQGGIYEQYF	TGCGCCAGCAGCTTCCTCCAAGGGGGGATTTACGAGCAGTACTTC
18	few	-	TRBJ2-4	TRBV6-1	CASSATLPGGLAKNIQYF	TGTGCCAGCAGTGCGACACTACCTGGGGGGTTAGCCAAAAACATTCAGTACTTC
15	-	TRBD1	TRBJ2-5	TRBV7-9	CASSRGQGFQETQYF	TGTGCCAGCAGTCGAGGACAGGGGTTCCAAGAGACCCAGTACTTC
14	-	-	TRBJ2-5	TRBV7-9	CASSLFAERETQYF	TGTGCCAGCAGCTTATTCGCAGAGAGGGAGACCCAGTACTTC
24	once	-	TRBJ1-2	TRBV21-1	CASTNQTSMYLCASSFGDLWGYTF	-
15	-	TRBD1	TRBJ2-3	TRBV20-1	CSANRQGGITDTQYF	TGCAGTGCTAACCGACAGGGGGGGATAACAGATACGCAGTATTTT
13	-	-	TRBJ2-1	TRBV20-1	CSAGTSSYNEQFF	TGCAGTGCTGGGACTTCCTCCTACAATGAGCAGTTCTTC
15	few	-	TRBJ1-6	TRBV11-3	CASSLEQGDNSPLHF	TGTGCCAGCAGCTTGGAACAGGGAGATAATTCACCCCTCCACTTT
14	-	TRBD2	TRBJ2-7	TRBV27	CASSLRRERNEQYF	TGTGCCAGCAGTCTACGGCGGGAGCGGAACGAGCAGTACTTC
13	-	-	TRBJ1-1	TRBV30	CACKGGADTEAFF	TGTGCCTGCAAAGGGGGGGCTGACACTGAAGCTTTCTTT
14	-	-	TRBJ1-5	TRBV6-2/TRBV6-3	CASRLQGNSQPQHF	TGTGCCAGCAGGCTCCAGGGGAACAGTCAGCCCCAGCATTTT
16	-	TRBD1	TRBJ1-6	TRBV6-5	CASSYGTGSPNSPLHF	TGTGCCAGCAGTTACGGGACAGGGTCCCCTAATTCACCCCTCCACTTT
12	-	-	TRBJ1-5	TRBV20-1	CSAGGGNQPQHF	TGCAGTGCTGGGGGGGGGAATCAGCCCCAGCATTTT
15	-	-	TRBJ2-7	TRBV19	CASTATGEGSYEQYF	TGTGCCAGTACCGCGACAGGTGAAGGGTCCTACGAGCAGTACTTC
14	-	-	TRBJ2-5	TRBV2	CASSEIITEETQYF	TGTGCCAGCAGTGAAATTATAACAGAAGAGACCCAGTACTTC
14	-	TRBD1	TRBJ2-2	TRBV19	CASLDRALAGELFF	TGTGCCAGTCTAGACAGGGCGCTTGCCGGGGAGCTGTTTTTT
14	-	-	TRBJ1-5	TRBV10-2	CASSESMGGQPQHF	TGCGCCAGCAGTGAGTCGATGGGGGGCCAGCCCCAGCATTTT
15	-	-	TRBJ2-7	TRBV9	CASSANPGQFSEQYF	TGTGCCAGCAGCGCGAACCCCGGACAGTTCAGCGAGCAGTACTTC
14	-	-	TRBJ2-7	TRBV2	CASRPGLFPNEQYF	TGTGCCAGCCGCCCGGGGCTGTTCCCCAACGAGCAGTACTTC
13	-	-	TRBJ1-5	TRBV6-2/TRBV6-3	CATRRDRDQPQHF	TGTGCCACCCGGAGGGATCGGGATCAGCCCCAGCATTTT
13	few	-	TRBJ2-3	TRBV20-1	CSTRFAARDTQYF	TGCAGTACCAGATTTGCGGCCCGGGATACGCAGTATTTT
15	-	-	TRBJ1-1	TRBV7-2	CASSRLTGGNTEAFF	TGTGCCAGCAGCCGCTTAACGGGGGGGAACACTGAAGCTTTCTTT
14	-	TRBD1	TRBJ2-1	TRBV20-1	CSAEGAPWYNEQFF	TGCAGTGCCGAGGGGGCCCCGTGGTACAATGAGCAGTTCTTC
15	-	-	TRBJ2-6	TRBV10-3	CAIGLRGGGANVLTF	TGTGCCATCGGTTTAAGGGGCGGCGGGGCCAACGTCCTGACTTTC
15	-	-	TRBJ2-5	TRBV15	CATSTVGRQAPGQYF	TGTGCCACCAGCACCGTAGGACGGCAAGCCCCCGGCCAGTACTTC
14	few	TRBD1	TRBJ2-7	TRBV5-1	CASSARDRGYEQYF	TGCGCCAGCAGCGCTCGGGACAGGGGCTACGAGCAGTACTTC
14	-	TRBD1	TRBJ2-7	TRBV5-4	CASSLGDRDYEQYF	TGTGCCAGCAGCTTGGGGGACAGAGACTACGAGCAGTACTTC
15	few	TRBD1	TRBJ1-2	TRBV7-9	CASSLPYRGVYGYTF	TGTGCCAGCAGCCTACCTTACAGGGGGGTATATGGCTACACCTTC
13	-	-	TRBJ2-7	TRBV21-1	CASSNPDGYEQYF	TGTGCCAGCAGCAATCCCGACGGTTACGAGCAGTACTTC
12	-	-	TRBJ1-2	TRBV30	CAWSGGLGGYTF	TGTGCCTGGAGCGGTGGACTAGGGGGCTACACCTTC
13	-	-	TRBJ1-2	TRBV4-3	CASSQGTPGGYTF	TGCGCCAGCAGCCAAGGGACCCCGGGAGGCTACACCTTC
14	few	-	TRBJ2-5	TRBV15	CATSREGSQETQYF	TGTGCCACCAGCAGAGAGGGCTCTCAAGAGACCCAGTACTTC
14	few	TRBD1	TRBJ2-3	TRBV20-1	CSAARDRGKDTQYF	TGCAGCGCAGCTAGGGACAGGGGTAAAGATACGCAGTATTTT
14	-	-	TRBJ2-2	TRBV27	CASSLSAGTGELFF	TGTGCCAGCAGTTTATCGGCGGGAACCGGGGAGCTGTTTTTT
19	-	-	TRBJ1-2	TRBV6-5	CASSYSSGSLGGAFHGYTF	TGTGCCAGCAGTTACTCGTCGGGTTCGTTGGGTGGGGCGTTTCATGGCTACACCTTC
14	-	TRBD1	TRBJ1-2	TRBV9	CASSARTGVYGYTF	TGTGCCAGCAGCGCCAGGACAGGAGTGTATGGCTACACCTTC
16	-	-	TRBJ2-7	TRBV4-3	CASSQDGAGDSYEQYF	TGCGCCAGCAGCCAAGATGGGGCAGGGGATTCGTACGAGCAGTACTTC
15	-	-	TRBJ1-2	TRBV5-4	CASSLEGLWAYGYTF	TGTGCCAGCAGCTTGGAAGGGCTCTGGGCCTATGGCTACACCTTC